Below are 6 T cell receptor beta chains sequenced from a single sample in a study of T-cell reconstitution after alpha-beta-depleted transplantation in children. Preparation of the TCRbeta library involved a method that used unique molecular identifiers. MiXCR was run by TCRdb on the PCR reads, yielding one entry per CDR3 protein. The table shows 98,000 or so distinct CDR3 sequences, with 20% to 25% occurring only once. The material sequenced was PBMCs, taken before TCRalphabeta/CD19-depleted stem cell transplant. All receptors derive from a boy aged 2 to 10 with acute lymphoblastic leukemia, due to receive a stem cell transplant.

The chain employs TRBV12-3 or TRBV12-4 and TRBJ2-7; TRBD2 aligns across 10 bases. With V trimmed by 8 bases and J by 3 bases, 10 bases remained unmatched. The CDR3 has 15 residues. CDR3 residues: CASCRAGGQGYEQYF. The CDR3 bases are TGTGCCAGCTGCAGAGCGGGGGGGCAGGGCTACGAGCAGTACTTC.

This clonotype has only a few counts. V usage is TRBV7-9 and J usage is TRBJ2-3; D ambiguous. The ends were cut back, 6 bases at V and 2 bases at J, with 6 bases in the middle. From germline, CDR1 is SEHNR and CDR2 FQNEAQ (reference sequence). This CDR3 comprises 12 residues. This CDR3 is CASSSTTDTQYF. DNA of the CDR3: TGTGCCAGCAGTTCAACCACAGATACGCAGTATTTT.

This clonotype was found a few times. This chain joins TRBV5-1 and TRBJ2-1; 13 nucleotides align to TRBD2. V trimming: 0 bases; J trimming: 0 bases; junction bases outside the gene matches: 6. CDR1 SGHRS and CDR2 YFSETQ come from the germline V gene. The CDR3 totals 19 residues. The CDR3 coding sequence is TGCGCCAGCAGCTTGGGACTAGCGGGAGGAGGTAGCTCCTACAATGAGCAGTTCTTC. Protein product: CASSLGLAGGGSSYNEQFF.

As to this clonotype: Germline is not matched at one junction end, which may reflect a read error. J is TRBJ2-7 and V is TRBV6-2 or TRBV6-3; 11 positions match TRBD1. Looked up from germline, CDR1 is MNHEY and CDR2 is SVGEGT. This CDR3 region has 15 residues. Here the CDR3 DNA reads TGTGCCACCAGTTACTCCGGGACAGGGGGCTACGAGCAGTACTTC. Translated, it gives CATSYSGTGGYEQYF.

This clonotype was seen many times. The chain links TRBV27 to TRBJ2-5; D possibly corresponds to TRBD2 (6 bases). Trimming stripped 3 bases from V and 5 bases from J, with 13 bases between. The CDR3 is made up of 14 amino acids. Germline CDR1 is MNHEY and CDR2 is SMNVEV (reference sequence). CDR3 nucleotide sequence: TGTGCCAGCAGTTTCGGGGGACTTGGGGAGACCCAGTACTTC. Translating it yields CASSFGGLGETQYF.

This chain links TRBV5-6 with TRBJ1-2; maybe TRBD1 (5 bases). V dropped 4 bases and J dropped 7 bases, with 20 bases sitting between them. The CDR3 has 15 residues. From germline, CDR1 is SGHDT and CDR2 YYEEEE. CDR3 amino acids: CASSTVAGQGGGYTF. CDR3 nucleotides: TGTGCCAGCAGCACGGTCGCCGGGCAGGGAGGTGGCTACACCTTC.